The 7 T cell receptor beta chains below come from one sample, sequenced in a study of cytomegalovirus exposure and HLA in healthy donors. 60 Vbeta and 13 Jbeta primers were used in PCR. Clones were read by immunoSEQ multiplex PCR, and TCRdb kept only the in-frame ones, dropping some. Here the sample spans roughly 190,000 clones, under 85% being singletons. Sequencing was done on a sample of PBMCs. The receptors originated from a woman aged 45-60 years in good health and CMV-seropositive.

The chain has TRBV4-1 and TRBJ2-7; 8 nucleotides agree with TRBD1. The CDR3 sequence is 16 residues long. Germline values: CDR1 MGHRA, CDR2 YSYEKL. Trimming at V came to 1 base and at J to 2 bases, leaving 7 bases not matched to a gene. CDR3 coding DNA: TGCGCCAGCAGCCAAGTACAGGGGGTGGGAACCTACGAGCAGTACTTC. Translating gives CASSQVQGVGTYEQYF.

This clone was detected only once. The chain uses TRBV19 and TRBJ2-1; 8 bases line up with TRBD2. CDR1 and CDR2 (germline): LNHDA, SQIVND (reference sequence). The junction had 8 bases not matched to a gene; V was cut back by 6 bases and J by 10 bases. The CDR3 consists of 13 residues. This CDR3 is CASSPPGGHEQFF. The DNA of the CDR3 is TGTGCCAGTAGCCCCCCGGGGGGGCACGAGCAGTTCTTC.

The J gene is TRBJ1-1, the V gene TRBV9; unclear D gene. The CDR3 contains 14 residues. Trimming cost V 0 bases and J 4 bases, with 10 bases left between them. Looked up from germline, CDR1 is SGDLS and CDR2 is YYNGEE. CDR3 protein: CASSVGSMSTEAFF. In nucleotides, the CDR3 is TGTGCCAGCAGCGTAGGCAGTATGTCCACTGAAGCTTTCTTT.

The V call is TRBV2, the J call TRBJ2-5; D unclear. CDR1 and CDR2 (germline): SNHLY, FYNNEI. V shed 4 bases and J shed 1 base, with 10 bases lying between them. The CDR3 is 14 amino acids. The CDR3 nucleotides are TGTGCCAGCAGTGTTCTGAGAACCCAAGAGACCCAGTACTTC. Protein: CASSVLRTQETQYF.

V gene TRBV18 combines with J gene TRBJ1-5; D gene uncertain. The CDR3 covers 14 residues. The germline V gene has CDR1 KGHSH and CDR2 LQKENI. Trimming removed 2 bases at V and 7 bases at J, with 12 bases between. The chain's CDR3 is CASSPTQGGQPQHF. The CDR3 DNA reads TGTGCCAGCTCACCAACCCAAGGAGGACAGCCCCAGCATTTT. The full variable domain, in which reference TRBV18 and TRBJ1-5 provide the parts outside the CDR3, is NAGVMQNPRHLVRRRGQEARLRCSPMKGHSHVYWYRQLPEEGLKFMVYLQKENIIDESGMPKERFSAEFPKEGPSILRIQQVVRGDSAAYFCASSPTQGGQPQHFGDGTRLSIL.

This sequence joins TRBV2 and TRBJ1-2; 10 positions match TRBD1. The CDR3 loop spans 16 amino acids. V lost 2 bases to trimming and J lost 8 bases; unmatched junction nucleotides: 11. Per germline, CDR1 SNHLY and CDR2 FYNNEI. The CDR3 loop is CASSENLIGTGEGYTF. Here the CDR3 DNA reads TGTGCCAGCAGTGAAAATCTTATTGGGACAGGGGAAGGCTACACCTTC.

J is TRBJ1-2 and V is TRBV5-1; 9 bases agree with TRBD1. V shed 1 base, J shed 7 bases, and the junction held 8 bases outside the gene matches. Germline CDR1 and CDR2: SGHRS and YFSETQ. There are 15 residues in the CDR3. CDR3 DNA sequence: TGCGCCAGCAGCTTGAAGGGGGACAGGGAAGGTGGCTACACCTTC. Its translation is CASSLKGDREGGYTF.